Below, one TCR beta chain is given with its context. No antigen is known for it. No base quality values were provided; no much bigger clone lies one nucleotide off. The immunoSEQ hsTCRB v3.0 assay was used at survey level resolution to sequence the TRB variable region. A depth of roughly 40,000-55,000 T-cell genomes per sample was targeted for TRB sequencing. Pooled TRB libraries were sequenced on an Illumina MiSeq with a v3 150-cycle kit. On the study's bioinformatics: Repertoire analysis was run in R within a reproducible Nextflow workflow that covered QC, data transformation and analysis. Custom analyses were implemented in LymphoSeq2, an R package for AIRR-Seq data exploration. A few samples yielding fewer than 5000 total TRB sequences were excluded, leaving more than 150 analyzed HIV repertoires. Among the 180 to 200 retained HIV repertoires, roughly 60 were collected before ART initiation and 120 to 130 were collected after ART initiation. Each repertoire was downsampled to 5000 TRB nucleotide sequences, and summary statistics were averaged across 100 downsampling iterations. TRB sequences were retained for analysis only if CDR3 regions of at least seven amino acids were present. Two measures captured diversity: a Shannon entropy-derived clonality score and the Gini coefficient. In the repertoire networks, any two of the top 5000 CDR3 amino acid sequences were linked whenever the two sequences differed by an edit distance of one. For TRB CDR3 amino acid sequences, GLIPH2 was used to predict antigen specificity groups and MHC restriction. To flag known CMV, EBV, HIV or tissue antigen associations, CDR3 amino acid sequences were matched against VDJdb and McPAS-TCR. Pre-ART, post-ART and control groups were compared with Wilcoxon signed-rank tests and Holm-Bonferroni correction. What TCRdb holds here is the immuneACCESS table cut down to in-frame rearrangements. Part of the clones is not present; checked against another copy, under half of the missing clones reflect an unresolved V gene, and the others are unexplained. Clone size and V and J calls were adopted from that table, with D and trimming inferred from the DNA. This sample holds 17,000 or so clones; 90% to 95% were observed only once. The ten biggest clones cover 8.9% of the sample.

This sample was included in a study of long-term antiretroviral therapy in people with HIV (dated 2022 in TCRdb). Broadly, across the study: The earliest samples were collected approximately a decade before the 2015 WHO recommendation for immediate ART, a period when ART was typically delayed until CD4 counts fell. A retrospective serial study tested whether changes in peripheral blood TRB repertoire composition and diversity were associated with ART initiation and durable HIV suppression. A total of 192 cryopreserved PBMC samples were contributed to the cohort by 30 adults with confirmed HIV infection, with samples collected serially over a mean of roughly six years (range 1-12). Of the approximately 32 participants with HIV, about a dozen were female. No cross-contamination during QIAcube processing was seen in test extractions of a monoclonal T-cell line run alongside a few dozen polyclonal samples.

The study at large found these results: Because pre-ART samples had limited cell numbers, unsorted PBMC were profiled rather than sorted CD4+ and CD8+ T cells. The repertoire was dominated across all time points by expanded TRB clones identified before ART initiation, although this dominance was seen to fluctuate and to decrease in many PLHIV after ART. Inferences about post-ART repertoire changes are limited because no data were available on ART adherence, viral resistance or therapy changes. Starting ART was linked to a significant rise in TRB diversity, yet even with long-term ART the diversity remained significantly lower than in transplant donor controls. Limited PBMC availability meant only the TCR beta chain was sequenced, without alpha chain pairing. Narrower CDR3 length ranges were observed in HIV repertoires than in controls, and an antigen-experienced repertoire with only a slight naive shift after ART was suggested by the network structure. Samples dated from the mid-2000s to the late 2010s, and the ART regimens used may be less effective than current ones.

V was cut back by 0 bases and J by 3 bases, leaving a gap of 13 bases between them. The CDR3 has 15 amino acids, counting the end cysteine and phenylalanine. Only the CDR3 part of the read is kept: 45 bases, read in frame from the first base. CDR1 and CDR2 (SGHNT, YYREEE) derive from the germline V gene (reference sequence). To be included, a participant needed at least one PBMC sample from before ART initiation plus at least two post-ART samples. All participants with HIV were treated in the United States of America. Before DNA extraction, cryopreserved samples of roughly 0.85-10 million PBMC were thawed and washed. At the time of the earliest PBMC sample, participants with HIV were aged between about 20 and 55 years. PBMC samples from each participant spanned 1-4 timepoints before ART initiation and 2-8 timepoints after ART initiation, with a median of 7 samples. Serial HIV viral load, CD4+ T-cell count, ART history and demographic data were obtained for every participant. Using a Qiagen kit on a QIAcube, genomic DNA was extracted from unsorted PBMC, with samples processed in batches of 12.

Sequencing used unsorted PBMCs, obtained 0.3 years after starting antiretroviral therapy. Rearrangement joined TRBV5-4 to TRBJ2-7, with TRBD2 as a weak D call on 6 bases. The receptor comes from a man in his 60s with HIV. The DNA reads as follows: TGTGCCAGCAGCTTGGTGGGGGGTAGCGGCTACGAGCAGTACTTC. This encodes CASSLVGGSGYEQYF.